This paragraph reports one T cell receptor beta chain. Its matching antigen is unknown. This sample stems from a study of radiotherapy plus CTLA-4 blockade in lung cancer. Clones were sequenced by immunoSEQ multiplex PCR, and TCRdb holds only the in-frame ones, with some missing. This table has approximately 94,000 clones, around 83% appearing once. Overall study results and limits: Blood saw expansion of tumor-derived TCR clones after radiotherapy plus ipilimumab. Early blood T cell clone dynamics reportedly forecast response best, with interferon-beta.

The sequence derives from a human donor with non-small cell lung cancer that progressed on radiotherapy plus ipilimumab. The sample here was peripheral blood, taken from a patient treated with radiotherapy plus ipilimumab.

DNA of the CDR3: TGCGCCAGCAGCCAAGGACAGGGGGTTGACAATGAGCAGTTCTTC. This translates into CASSQGQGVDNEQFF. The V and J genes are TRBV4-1 and TRBJ2-1; 9 nucleotides agree with TRBD1. CDR1 and CDR2 from the germline V gene are MGHRA and YSYEKL. The CDR3 has 15 residues. Losses at the gene ends were 1 base for V and 5 bases for J; bases not matched to a gene: 3.